Each of the 18 T cell receptor beta chains below was sequenced from the same sample in a study of blood T cell repertoires in COVID-19. Using immunoSEQ multiplex PCR, the repertoire was profiled, and TCRdb retains in-frame clones only, with some absent. The top ten clones hold around 4.8% of a sample with approximately 40,000 clones, approximately 90% of them seen once. The sequenced sample was peripheral blood. All receptors come from a human donor in a cohort sampled during active COVID-19.

The chain carries TRBV19 and TRBJ2-7, with D possibly matching TRBD1 (6 bases). Per the germline V gene, CDR1 is LNHDA and CDR2 is SQIVND (reference sequence). V gave up 6 bases and J gave up 6 bases, with 30 bases separating them. The length of the CDR3 is 18 residues. Written as DNA, the CDR3 is TGTGCCAGTAGCAAGGGAACAGGGCGAGCCCAGCTCATAACCGAGCAGTACTTC. This codes for CASSKGTGRAQLITEQYF.

The V gene is TRBV20-1, the J gene TRBJ2-1, with D perhaps matching TRBD1 (6 bases). The CDR3 consists of 13 residues. Per germline, CDR1 DFQATT and CDR2 SNEGSKA (reference sequence). The V end was cut by 3 bases, the J end by 3 bases, with 9 bases between. CDR3 DNA: TGCAGTGCTAGTGGGACAAACTACAATGAGCAGTTCTTC. Translation gives CSASGTNYNEQFF.

The chain uses TRBV9 and TRBJ2-7; 7 bases map to TRBD1. The J segment lost 3 bases and the V segment lost 0 bases, leaving 3 bases of the junction unmatched. This CDR3 is 14 amino acids long. Germline CDR1 SGDLS, CDR2 YYNGEE. This CDR3 reads CASSVEGGGYEQYF. CDR3 in DNA: TGTGCCAGCAGCGTAGAAGGGGGCGGCTACGAGCAGTACTTC. Full variable domain (outside the CDR3, taken from reference TRBV9 and TRBJ2-7): DSGVTQTPKHLITATGQRVTLRCSPRSGDLSVYWYQQSLDQGLQFLIQYYNGEERAKGNILERFSAQQFPDLHSELNLSSLELGDSALYFCASSVEGGGYEQYFGPGTRLTVT.

There are a few counts of this clone. The chain joins TRBV2 to TRBJ2-7; D perhaps matches TRBD1 (6 bases). Germline CDR1 SNHLY, CDR2 FYNNEI. The CDR3 totals 14 residues. Trimming removed 10 bases from V and 1 base from J, with 17 bases in between. The CDR3: CANKRQDRSYEQYF. The CDR3 bases are TGTGCCAACAAAAGGCAGGACAGATCCTACGAGCAGTACTTC.

This chain connects TRBV5-4 to TRBJ2-3; weak D call: TRBD2 (6 bases). The germline V gene encodes CDR1 SGHNT and CDR2 YYREEE (reference sequence). Trimming removed 0 bases at V and 5 bases at J, with 13 bases between. CDR3 length: 15 amino acids. CDR3: CASSLEGGIGDTQYF. The DNA of the CDR3 is TGTGCCAGCAGCTTGGAAGGCGGGATAGGAGATACGCAGTATTTT. Full variable domain (remainder filled in from reference TRBV5-4 and TRBJ2-3): ETGVTQSPTHLIKTRGQQVTLRCSSQSGHNTVSWYQQALGQGPQFIFQYYREEENGRGNFPPRFSGLQFPNYSSELNVNALELDDSALYLCASSLEGGIGDTQYFGPGTRLTVL.

The V call is TRBV5-6, the J call TRBJ1-1; tentatively, D is TRBD1 (6 bases). The CDR3 totals 16 residues. Trimming removed 1 base at V and 1 base at J, with 14 bases between. Germline V CDR1 and CDR2: SGHDT, YYEEEE. The CDR3 DNA is TGTGCCAGCAGCTTGCTCGGGGGGCCGGAGAACACTGAAGCTTTCTTT. Amino acids: CASSLLGGPENTEAFF.

This sequence joins TRBV3-1 (or the pseudogene TRBV3-2) and TRBJ2-3, with D unclear. Deletions cut 1 base from V and 0 bases from J, with 14 bases between. The CDR3 has 17 amino acids. Germline V lookup: CDR1 LGHDT, CDR2 YNNKEL (reference sequence). The DNA for the CDR3 is TGTGCCAGCAGCCAAGGGTCGGGTCACCTTAGCACAGATACGCAGTATTTT. The encoded protein is CASSQGSGHLSTDTQYF.

This clone appeared once. The rearrangement uses TRBV11-3 and TRBJ2-2; 11 bases are a match to TRBD1. V shed 4 bases and J 9 bases; nucleotides not matched to a gene: 7. Germline CDR1 reads SGHNT; CDR2 reads YENEEA. The CDR3 consists of 15 residues. CDR3 loop: CASSSGTGGVRELFF. The DNA for the CDR3 is TGTGCCAGCAGCTCCGGGACAGGGGGTGTTAGGGAGCTGTTTTTT.

The CDR3 DNA reads TGTGCCGGGGAGAGGGCCGGCACAGATACGCAGTATTTT. Its translation: CAGERAGTDTQYF. This chain links TRBV28 with TRBJ2-3; perhaps TRBD2 as D (5 bases). Trimming took off 11 bases at V and 1 base at J, with 13 bases between the two ends. The CDR3 extends over 13 amino acids. Germline-derived CDR1 and CDR2 are MDHEN and SYDVKM.

The chain couples TRBV3-1 (or the pseudogene TRBV3-2) to TRBJ1-4; the D gene is possibly TRBD1 (5 bases). Trimming took 1 base from V and 0 from J, leaving 9 bases between them. CDR3 length: 16 amino acids. Germline values: CDR1 LGHDT, CDR2 YNNKEL (reference sequence). The CDR3 region is CASSQADSATNEKLFF. In nucleotides, the CDR3 is TGTGCCAGCAGCCAAGCCGACAGTGCAACTAATGAAAAACTGTTTTTT.

V gene TRBV11-2 combines with J gene TRBJ2-5; TRBD2 is a possible D gene (7 bases). This CDR3 is built from 16 residues. Trimming left V 4 bases short and J 2 bases short, with 17 bases between. CDR1 is SGHAT and CDR2 is FQNNGV in the germline V gene. CDR3 coding DNA: TGTGCCAGCAGCTCCCGCCGGGGAGGGGGTCAAGAGACCCAGTACTTC. It is translated as CASSSRRGGGQETQYF.

The chain links TRBV19 to TRBJ1-5; D perhaps matches TRBD1 (6 bases). V was trimmed by 5 bases and J by 4 bases, leaving 12 bases between them. Per the germline V gene, CDR1 is LNHDA and CDR2 is SQIVND (reference sequence). This CDR3 spans 14 amino acids. The CDR3 sequence: CASSLIQGNQPQHF. The CDR3 bases are TGTGCCAGTAGTTTAATACAGGGAAATCAGCCCCAGCATTTT.

This rearrangement joins TRBV7-8 to TRBJ2-2; weak D call: TRBD2 (6 bases). The germline V and J ends were trimmed by 1 base and 6 bases, with 12 bases remaining between them. CDR3 size: 15 residues. Germline loops: CDR1 SGHVS, CDR2 FQNEAQ. The CDR3 sequence: CASSLGSGSAGELFF. The CDR3 DNA reads as TGTGCCAGCAGCTTAGGAAGCGGGTCGGCCGGGGAGCTGTTTTTT.

The V call is TRBV28, the J call TRBJ2-3; 7 bases are a match to TRBD2. From germline, CDR1 is MDHEN and CDR2 SYDVKM. The CDR3 has 13 residues. The V segment lost 6 bases and the J segment 8 bases; nucleotides outside the gene matches: 8. Written as DNA, the CDR3 is TGTGCCAGCAGCCCCGGGACTACGGGTACGCAGTATTTT. Its protein is CASSPGTTGTQYF.

The rearrangement joins TRBV18 to TRBJ2-3; 12 nucleotides line up with TRBD2. J lost 0 bases, V lost 5 bases, and 6 bases had no gene match. The V gene's germline CDR1 is KGHSH and CDR2 LQKENI. The CDR3 has 17 amino acids. CDR3 loop: CASSTGTSGPSTDTQYF. In DNA form, the CDR3 reads TGTGCCAGCTCAACCGGGACTAGCGGGCCAAGCACAGATACGCAGTATTTT.

In its sample, this clone was seen once. The J gene is TRBJ1-1, the V gene TRBV25-1, with a tentative D call TRBD1 (5 bases). The CDR3 consists of 15 residues. Germline loops: CDR1 MGHDK, CDR2 SYGVNS. Trimming took 4 bases from V and 0 from J, leaving 12 bases between them. In DNA form, the CDR3 reads TGTGCCAGCAGTGGAAGACAGAACATGAACACTGAAGCTTTCTTT. Protein product: CASSGRQNMNTEAFF. Using reference TRBV25-1 and TRBJ1-1 for the parts outside the CDR3, the full variable domain is EADIYQTPRYLVIGTGKKITLECSQTMGHDKMYWYQQDPGMELHLIHYSYGVNSTEKGDLSSESTVSRIRTEHFPLTLESARPSHTSQYLCASSGRQNMNTEAFFGQGTRLTVV.

This chain connects TRBV19 to TRBJ2-5, with TRBD2 identical over 8 bases. The CDR3 runs to 15 residues. V lost 7 bases to trimming and J lost 3 bases; unmatched junction nucleotides: 10. The germline CDR1 and CDR2 sequences are LNHDA and SQIVND (reference sequence). The CDR3 DNA reads as TGTGCCAGTACCCCGGCGGGACTAGGTAAAGAGACCCAGTACTTC. This codes for CASTPAGLGKETQYF.

This clone was observed a single time. The rearrangement uses TRBV28 and TRBJ1-2, with D possibly TRBD1 on 5 matching bases. This CDR3 comprises 13 residues. Per the germline V gene, CDR1 is MDHEN and CDR2 is SYDVKM. V lost 2 bases, J lost 2 bases, and 6 bases lay in between. The CDR3 loop reads CASSLAGNYGYTF. The CDR3 region has the DNA TGTGCCAGCAGTTTAGCAGGGAACTATGGCTACACCTTC.